Sequencing of this TCR beta chain was carried out in a study of blood T cells in healthy people across ages (dated by TCRdb to between 2015 and 2016). For context, the study as a whole: In model experiments, template switching captured roughly one uniquely barcoded TCR beta cDNA molecule for every two T cells. Using deep sequencing normalized with unique cDNA molecular identifiers, the study measured how TCR beta repertoire diversity changes with age. Donors were grouped into four age groups: young (average 16 years), middle-aged (over 35), aged (around 56) and long-lived (around 80). To avoid experimental bias, donors of different ages were distributed randomly across sequencing lanes. For two donors (one aged 18 to 29 and one aged 80 or older), the study analyzed two additional independent replicas of 1 million unique cDNA reads from the same blood draw.

Points on this clonotype: This clone's antigen is unknown. The sample holds no much larger clone one base away, and base qualities are not on file.

The 39 donors, aged about 6 to 90 years, were systemically healthy Caucasian individuals from Russia. Approximately 9.3 milliliters of peripheral blood were collected from each donor into EDTA-treated Vacutainer tubes. Ficoll-Paque density-gradient centrifugation was used to isolate PBMCs, with at least 7 million per sample. Trizol reagent was used to extract total RNA from the PBMCs, yielding at least 6 micrograms per sample. The percentages of naive CD45RAhigh/CD27high T cells were determined by flow cytometry on a PBMC aliquot from every donor. CDR1 and CDR2 were assigned from the germline V gene (reference sequence) as SEHNR and FQNEAQ. The CDR3 runs 16 amino acids, cysteine and phenylalanine included. The kept DNA is CDR3 alone, 48 bases in frame from the first base. Trimming accounts for 5 bases at V and 7 bases at J, while the number of junction bases matched to no gene is 13. Overall results and qualifications from the work: Because the CMV infection status of the donors was unknown, age-related changes in expanded clonotypes may potentially have been confounded. As age increased, observed TCR beta diversity per million T cells dropped in a roughly linear way, and a significant reduction was already evident by age approximately 40. Total diversity estimates from one million sequenced T cells were considered lower bounds and underestimates. Conclusive comparison of naive and antigen-experienced compartments was prevented by the profiling of bulk unsorted PBMCs. The percentage of naive T cells measured by flow cytometry correlated strongly with observed TCR beta diversity. Compared with the aged group, the long-lived group had more naive CD4+ T cells, fewer expanded clones and increased TCR diversity, a pattern suggesting age selection.

The library was generated by 5' RACE. The instrument given in TCRdb is Illumina HiSeq 2500. A second PCR of about 7 to 12 cycles was run with a J-beta primer mix and a sample-barcoded 5' primer. Each TCR beta cDNA molecule received a unique molecular identifier from a template-switch 5' adaptor carrying 12 random nucleotides. Each sample yielded at least 2.5 million CDR3-containing paired-end reads. The Mint cDNA synthesis kit, primed by a TRBC-specific oligonucleotide, was used to synthesize first-strand cDNA from all RNA. Following uracil-DNA glycosylase treatment, a first 18-cycle PCR with universal primers M1SS and BC2_uni_R was performed on all cDNA. The original methods were these. For normalization, 1 million high-quality reads were randomly selected from each sample, with every read carrying a distinct molecular identifier. Reads with shared molecular identifiers were discarded instead of being binned into consensus sequences. CDR3 identification, clonotype clustering and error correction used MiTCR with a Q25 quality threshold and the strictest error-elimination algorithm. A nonparametric unseen species model with Euler transformation was used to estimate a lower bound on total TCR beta diversity. The public sequencing data were trimmed at Q25 with fastp and processed into clonotypes with MiXCR by TCRdb, which kept only in-frame beta chains. Under each unique CDR3 protein, matching rows form one entry showing the most common genes and DNA. The V and J calls reflect TCRdb's pipeline rather than the authors' work. The sample records hundreds of thousands of distinct CDR3 sequences, more than 20% of which are singletons. Roughly 3.6% of the sample rests with the top ten.

The sequenced material came from blood. The clonotype comes from a man in his sixties or seventies in good health. This receptor chain uses TRBV7-9 and TRBJ2-1; a stretch of 8 junction bases matches TRBD2. Read as DNA, the sequence is TGTGCCAGCAGCCGCCGGGCTAGCGGGCTACAGAATGAGCAGTTCTTC. Its translation reads: CASSRRASGLQNEQFF.